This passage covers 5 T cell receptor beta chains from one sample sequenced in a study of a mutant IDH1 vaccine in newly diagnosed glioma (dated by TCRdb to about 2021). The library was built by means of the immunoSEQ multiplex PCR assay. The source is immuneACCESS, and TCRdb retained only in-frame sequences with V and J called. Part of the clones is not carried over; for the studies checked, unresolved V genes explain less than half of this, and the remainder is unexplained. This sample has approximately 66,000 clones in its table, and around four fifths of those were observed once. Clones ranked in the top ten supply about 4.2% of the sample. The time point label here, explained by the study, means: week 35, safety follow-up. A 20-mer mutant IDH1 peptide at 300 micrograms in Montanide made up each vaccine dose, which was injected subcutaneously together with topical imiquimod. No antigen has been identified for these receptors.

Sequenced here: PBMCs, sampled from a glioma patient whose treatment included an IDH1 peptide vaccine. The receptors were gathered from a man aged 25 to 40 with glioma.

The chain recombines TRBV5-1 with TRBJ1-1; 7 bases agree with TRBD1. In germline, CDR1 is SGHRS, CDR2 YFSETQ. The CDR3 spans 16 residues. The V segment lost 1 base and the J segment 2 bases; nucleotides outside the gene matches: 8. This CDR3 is CASSLRPGGTNTEAFF. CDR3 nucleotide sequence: TGCGCCAGCAGCTTGCGGCCAGGGGGAACCAACACTGAAGCTTTCTTT.

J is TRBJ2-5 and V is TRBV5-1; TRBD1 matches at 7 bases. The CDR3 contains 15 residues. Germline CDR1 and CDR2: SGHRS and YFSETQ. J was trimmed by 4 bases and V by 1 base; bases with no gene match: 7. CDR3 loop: CASSLLGRGRETQYF. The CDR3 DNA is TGCGCCAGCAGCTTGTTGGGTAGGGGGCGAGAGACCCAGTACTTC.

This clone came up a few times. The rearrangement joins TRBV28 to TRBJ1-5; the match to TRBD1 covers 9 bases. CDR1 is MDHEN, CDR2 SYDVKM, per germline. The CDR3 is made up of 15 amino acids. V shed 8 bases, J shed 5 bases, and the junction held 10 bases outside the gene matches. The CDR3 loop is CASQLGQGLYQPQHF. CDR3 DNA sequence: TGTGCCAGCCAACTCGGACAGGGGTTGTATCAGCCCCAGCATTTT.

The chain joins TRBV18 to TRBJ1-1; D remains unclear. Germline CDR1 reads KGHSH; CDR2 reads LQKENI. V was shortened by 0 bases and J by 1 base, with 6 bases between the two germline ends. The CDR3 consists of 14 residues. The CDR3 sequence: CASSPPGGNTEAFF. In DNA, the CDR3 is TGTGCCAGCTCACCACCGGGAGGGAACACTGAAGCTTTCTTT.

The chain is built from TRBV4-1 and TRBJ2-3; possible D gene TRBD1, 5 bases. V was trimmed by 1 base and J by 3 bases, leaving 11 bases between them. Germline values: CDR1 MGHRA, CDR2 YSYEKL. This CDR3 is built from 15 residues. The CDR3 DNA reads TGCGCCAGCAGCCAAGTAGGGGCGCCGACAGATACGCAGTATTTT. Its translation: CASSQVGAPTDTQYF.